Sequencing of this TCR beta chain was carried out in a study of T cells after yellow fever vaccination. On the study more broadly: Researchers used SMART-Seq v4 Ultra Low Input to prepare fractions that had low cell numbers. Broader study findings: Weaker in magnitude, the secondary response showed a faster peak on day 5 versus 15. The study re-detected most primary-vaccination clones after the booster (under 97% CD4, roughly 85% CD8).

The germline CDR1 and CDR2 sequences are DFQATT and SNEGSKA (reference sequence). The CDR3 consists of 13 residues. The V gene lost 1 base and the J gene lost 2 bases, with 9 bases spanning the gap. For TCR, cDNA came from 5'RACE template switching, which added a universal primer site and UMIs. Via MiXCR, TCRdb re-called the 5' RACE reads, giving one row per CDR3 protein. The sample contains hundreds of thousands of distinct CDR3 sequences, approximately 3.8% of which appear only once. In this sample, this clonotype turned up many times. The target antigen is unknown. The chain carries TRBV20-1 and TRBJ2-7, with D possibly TRBD2 on 5 matching bases. The receptor's source is a young man who received the YFV17D yellow fever vaccine. The specimen was PBMCs, collected on the day of the yellow fever booster vaccination. The chain's CDR3 is CSARGGLAYEQYF. The CDR3 DNA follows: TGCAGTGCTAGAGGAGGGTTGGCCTACGAGCAGTACTTC.